This T cell receptor beta chain appears in the sequencing data of a study of patients and donors after allogeneic stem cell transplantation. TCRdb re-analysed the RT-PCR reads in MiXCR, keeping a single row per CDR3 protein. The sample holds some 960,000 distinct CDR3 sequences, roughly 18% seen once. Sequencing was done on a sample of blood, either unsorted or a sorted T cell fraction (not recorded which). The TCR was taken from a human donor who was either an allogeneic HSCT recipient or a stem cell or donor lymphocyte infusion donor (not recorded which). It is not recorded whose cells these are; they may come from a transplant donor.

The CDR3 region is CASSQWWRAQETQYF. The CDR3 nucleotides read TGTGCCAGCAGCCAATGGTGGCGGGCTCAAGAGACCCAGTACTTC. V gene TRBV4-2 combines with J gene TRBJ2-5; D may be TRBD2 (5 bases). V shed 2 bases and J shed 2 bases, with 12 bases lying between them. Germline V gene data show CDR1 as LGHNA and CDR2 as YNFKEQ. This CDR3 contains 15 residues.